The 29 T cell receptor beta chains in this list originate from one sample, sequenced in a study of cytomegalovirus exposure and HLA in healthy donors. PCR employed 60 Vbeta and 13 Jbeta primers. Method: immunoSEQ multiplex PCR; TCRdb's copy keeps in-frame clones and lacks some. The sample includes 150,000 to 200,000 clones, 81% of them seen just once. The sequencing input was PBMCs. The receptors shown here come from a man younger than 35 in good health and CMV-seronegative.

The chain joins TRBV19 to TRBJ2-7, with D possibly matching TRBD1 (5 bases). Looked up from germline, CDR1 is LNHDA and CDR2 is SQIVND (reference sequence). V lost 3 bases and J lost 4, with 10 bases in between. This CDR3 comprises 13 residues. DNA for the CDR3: TGTGCCAGTAGTATTCGCCAGGGTTACGAGCAGTACTTC. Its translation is CASSIRQGYEQYF.

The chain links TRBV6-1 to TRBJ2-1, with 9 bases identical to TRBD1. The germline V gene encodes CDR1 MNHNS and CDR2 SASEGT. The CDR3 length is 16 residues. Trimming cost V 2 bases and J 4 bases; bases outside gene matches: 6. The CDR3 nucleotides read TGTGCCAGCAGTGAACGGGGGGACAGGGTGTACAATGAGCAGTTCTTC. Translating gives CASSERGDRVYNEQFF.

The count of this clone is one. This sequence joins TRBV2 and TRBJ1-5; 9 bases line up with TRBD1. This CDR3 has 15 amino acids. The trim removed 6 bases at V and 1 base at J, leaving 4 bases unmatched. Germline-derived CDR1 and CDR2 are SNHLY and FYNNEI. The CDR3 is CASRLDRGSNQPQHF. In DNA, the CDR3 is TGTGCCAGCAGACTCGACAGGGGGAGCAATCAGCCCCAGCATTTT. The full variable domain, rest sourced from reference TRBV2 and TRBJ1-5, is EPEVTQTPSHQVTQMGQEVILRCVPISNHLYFYWYRQILGQKVEFLVSFYNNEISEKSEIFDDQFSVERPDGSNFTLKIRSTKLEDSAMYFCASRLDRGSNQPQHFGDGTRLSIL.

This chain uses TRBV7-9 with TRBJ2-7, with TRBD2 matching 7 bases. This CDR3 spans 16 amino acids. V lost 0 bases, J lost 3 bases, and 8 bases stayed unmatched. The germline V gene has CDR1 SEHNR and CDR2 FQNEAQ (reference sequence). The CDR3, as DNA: TGTGCCAGCAGCTTAGCCCTCGGGGGGAGAGGCTACGAGCAGTACTTC. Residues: CASSLALGGRGYEQYF.

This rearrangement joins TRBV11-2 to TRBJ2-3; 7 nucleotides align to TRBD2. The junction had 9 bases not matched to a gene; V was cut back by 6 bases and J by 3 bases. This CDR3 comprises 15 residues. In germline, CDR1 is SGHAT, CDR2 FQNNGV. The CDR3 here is CASSIAGERTDTQYF. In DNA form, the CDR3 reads TGTGCCAGCAGTATCGCGGGGGAACGGACAGATACGCAGTATTTT. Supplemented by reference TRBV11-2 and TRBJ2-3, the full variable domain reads EAGVAQSPRYKIIEKRQSVAFWCNPISGHATLYWYQQILGQGPKLLIQFQNNGVVDDSQLPKDRFSAERLKGVDSTLKIQPAKLEDSAVYLCASSIAGERTDTQYFGPGTRLTVL.

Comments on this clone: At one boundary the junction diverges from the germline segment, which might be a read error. CDR3 DNA sequence: TGTTCCAGCAGCTTAGGGGCCACAGGGGGGAACTATGGCTACACCTTC. It encodes CSSSLGATGGNYGYTF. The chain recombines TRBV7-9 with TRBJ1-2, with 8 bases identical to TRBD1. The CDR3 is made up of 16 amino acids. Germline V lookup: CDR1 SEHNR, CDR2 FQNEAQ (reference sequence).

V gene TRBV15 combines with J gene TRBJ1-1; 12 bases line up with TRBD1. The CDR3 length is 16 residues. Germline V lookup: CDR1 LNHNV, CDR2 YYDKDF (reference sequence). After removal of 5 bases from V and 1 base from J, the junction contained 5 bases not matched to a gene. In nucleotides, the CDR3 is TGTGCCACCAGCCCAGGGACAGGGGGCTGGAACACTGAAGCTTTCTTT. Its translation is CATSPGTGGWNTEAFF.

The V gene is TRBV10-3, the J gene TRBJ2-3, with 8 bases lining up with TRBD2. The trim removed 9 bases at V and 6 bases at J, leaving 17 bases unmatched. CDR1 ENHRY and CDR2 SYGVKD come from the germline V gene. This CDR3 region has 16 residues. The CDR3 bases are TGTGCCATTCGTCGGGGTCTTAGCGGGAAGGCGGATACGCAGTATTTT. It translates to CAIRRGLSGKADTQYF.

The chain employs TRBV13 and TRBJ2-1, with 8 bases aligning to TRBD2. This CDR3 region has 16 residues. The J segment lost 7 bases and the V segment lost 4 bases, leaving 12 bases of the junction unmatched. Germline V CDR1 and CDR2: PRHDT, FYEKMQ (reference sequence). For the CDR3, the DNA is TGTGCCAGCAGCTCGTCCGTGACTAGCGACACAAATGAGCAGTTCTTC. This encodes CASSSSVTSDTNEQFF.

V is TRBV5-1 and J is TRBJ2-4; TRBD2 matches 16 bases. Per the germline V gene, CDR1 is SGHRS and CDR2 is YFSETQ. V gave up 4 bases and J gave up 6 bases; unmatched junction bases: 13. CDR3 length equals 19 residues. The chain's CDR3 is CASSEGLAGGPTTGNIQYF. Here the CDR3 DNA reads TGCGCCAGCAGCGAGGGACTAGCGGGAGGGCCAACAACGGGAAACATTCAGTACTTC. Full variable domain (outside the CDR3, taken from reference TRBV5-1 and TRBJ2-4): KAGVTQTPRYLIKTRGQQVTLSCSPISGHRSVSWYQQTPGQGLQFLFEYFSETQRNKGNFPGRFSGRQFSNSRSEMNVSTLELGDSALYLCASSEGLAGGPTTGNIQYFGAGTRLSVL.

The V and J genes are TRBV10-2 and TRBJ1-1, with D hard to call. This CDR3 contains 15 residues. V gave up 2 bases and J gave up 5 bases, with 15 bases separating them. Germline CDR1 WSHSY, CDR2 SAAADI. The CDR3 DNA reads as TGCGCCAGCAGTGAGGGCCCTTTTTCGGGGACTGAAGCTTTCTTT. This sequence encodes CASSEGPFSGTEAFF.

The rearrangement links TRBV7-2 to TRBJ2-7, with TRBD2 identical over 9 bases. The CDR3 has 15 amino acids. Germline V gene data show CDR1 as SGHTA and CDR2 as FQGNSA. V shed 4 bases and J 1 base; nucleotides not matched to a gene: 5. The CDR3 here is CASSSLAGLSYEQYF. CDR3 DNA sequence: TGTGCCAGCAGCTCTCTAGCGGGGTTATCCTACGAGCAGTACTTC.

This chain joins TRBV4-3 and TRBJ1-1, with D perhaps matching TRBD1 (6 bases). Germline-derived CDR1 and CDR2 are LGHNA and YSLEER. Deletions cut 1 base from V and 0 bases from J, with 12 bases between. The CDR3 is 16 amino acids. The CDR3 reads CASSQGYRAMNTEAFF. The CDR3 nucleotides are TGCGCCAGCAGCCAAGGGTACAGGGCGATGAACACTGAAGCTTTCTTT.

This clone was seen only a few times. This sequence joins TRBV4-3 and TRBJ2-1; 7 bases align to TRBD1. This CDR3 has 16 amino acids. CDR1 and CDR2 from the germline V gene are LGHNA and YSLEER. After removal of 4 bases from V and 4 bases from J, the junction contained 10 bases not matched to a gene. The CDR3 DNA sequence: TGCGCCAGCAGCCCCGGGGTGGACAGGAGATACAATGAGCAGTTCTTC. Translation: CASSPGVDRRYNEQFF.

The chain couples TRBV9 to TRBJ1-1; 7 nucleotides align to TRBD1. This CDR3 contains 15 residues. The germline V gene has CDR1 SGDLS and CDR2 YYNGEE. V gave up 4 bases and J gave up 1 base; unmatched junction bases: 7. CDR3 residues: CASSPDRLSNTEAFF. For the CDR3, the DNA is TGTGCCAGCAGCCCGGACAGGCTATCGAACACTGAAGCTTTCTTT.

The CDR3 sequence is CASSLARAMNTEAFF. Here the CDR3 DNA reads TGTGCCAGCAGCTTAGCGCGCGCGATGAACACTGAAGCTTTCTTT. The J gene is TRBJ1-1, the V gene TRBV11-1; the D is unclear. Germline V gene lookup returns CDR1 SGHAT and CDR2 FQDESV (reference sequence). This CDR3 region has 15 residues. Trimming took 0 bases from V and 0 from J, leaving 8 bases between them. Supplemented by reference TRBV11-1 and TRBJ1-1, the full variable domain reads EAEVAQSPRYKITEKSQAVAFWCDPISGHATLYWYRQILGQGPELLVQFQDESVVDDSQLPKDRFSAERLKGVDSTLKIQPAELGDSAMYLCASSLARAMNTEAFFGQGTRLTVV.

The CDR3 region has the DNA TGCAGCGTCCTGGCGACAGGGCCCAACACTGAAGCTTTCTTT. As protein: CSVLATGPNTEAFF. This chain uses TRBV29-1 with TRBJ1-1; TRBD1 matches at 7 bases. The germline gives CDR1 SQVTM, CDR2 ANQGSEA. CDR3 length: 14 amino acids. V was clipped by 6 bases and J by 2 bases; unmatched bases: 9.

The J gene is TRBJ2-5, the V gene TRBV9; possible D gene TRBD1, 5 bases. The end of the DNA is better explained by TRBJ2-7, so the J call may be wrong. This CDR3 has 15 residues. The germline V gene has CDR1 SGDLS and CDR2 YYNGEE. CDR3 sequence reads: CASSVGGLSSYEQYF. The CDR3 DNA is TGTGCCAGCAGCGTAGGGGGCCTGAGCTCCTACGAGCAGTACTTC.

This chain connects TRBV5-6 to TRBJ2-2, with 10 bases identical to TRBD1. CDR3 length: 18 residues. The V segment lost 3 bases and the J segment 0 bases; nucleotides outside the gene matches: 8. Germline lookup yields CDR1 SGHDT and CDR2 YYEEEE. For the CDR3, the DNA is TGTGCCAGCAGCTGGGGACAGGGGCTCTTCGCGAACACCGGGGAGCTGTTTTTT. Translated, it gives CASSWGQGLFANTGELFF. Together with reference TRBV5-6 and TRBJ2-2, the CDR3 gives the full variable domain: DAGVTQSPTHLIKTRGQQVTLRCSPKSGHDTVSWYQQALGQGPQFIFQYYEEEERQRGNFPDRFSGHQFPNYSSELNVNALLLGDSALYLCASSWGQGLFANTGELFFGEGSRLTVL.

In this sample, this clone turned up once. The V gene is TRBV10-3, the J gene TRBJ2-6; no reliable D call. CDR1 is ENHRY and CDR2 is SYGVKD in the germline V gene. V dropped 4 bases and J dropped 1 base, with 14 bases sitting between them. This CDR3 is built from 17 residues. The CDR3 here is CAISGGSTRSGANVLTF. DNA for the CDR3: TGTGCCATCAGTGGCGGCAGCACAAGGTCTGGGGCCAACGTCCTGACTTTC.

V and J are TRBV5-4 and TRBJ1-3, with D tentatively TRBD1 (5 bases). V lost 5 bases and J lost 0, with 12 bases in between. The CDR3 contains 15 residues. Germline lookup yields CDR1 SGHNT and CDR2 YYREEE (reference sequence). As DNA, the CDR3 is TGTGCCAGCAGTGCCGGGGACTACTCTGGAAACACCATATATTTT. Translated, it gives CASSAGDYSGNTIYF.

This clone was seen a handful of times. The CDR3 DNA reads TGTGCCAGCAACCCGACAGTTAACTATGGCTACACCTTC. Translated: CASNPTVNYGYTF. The chain is built from TRBV2 and TRBJ1-2; the D gene is possibly TRBD1 (5 bases). Germline V lookup: CDR1 SNHLY, CDR2 FYNNEI. This CDR3 spans 13 amino acids. The V end lost 7 bases, the J end lost 1 base, and 10 bases lay between the germline ends.

In DNA, the CDR3 is TGTGCCAGCAGCTTGGGAGGGACTAGCGGGAGGGTGGTGTACGAGCAGTACTTC. Translated, it gives CASSLGGTSGRVVYEQYF. The rearrangement uses TRBV5-4 and TRBJ2-7; TRBD2 agrees at 16 bases. Per the germline V gene, CDR1 is SGHNT and CDR2 is YYREEE (reference sequence). This CDR3 comprises 18 residues. The junction had 7 bases not matched to a gene; V was cut back by 0 bases and J by 4 bases.

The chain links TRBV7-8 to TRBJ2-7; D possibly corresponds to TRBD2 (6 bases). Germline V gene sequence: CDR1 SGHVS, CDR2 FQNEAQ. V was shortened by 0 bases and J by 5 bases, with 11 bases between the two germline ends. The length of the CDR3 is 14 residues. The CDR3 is CASSLARASDEQYF. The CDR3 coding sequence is TGTGCCAGCAGCTTAGCGCGGGCTAGCGACGAGCAGTACTTC.

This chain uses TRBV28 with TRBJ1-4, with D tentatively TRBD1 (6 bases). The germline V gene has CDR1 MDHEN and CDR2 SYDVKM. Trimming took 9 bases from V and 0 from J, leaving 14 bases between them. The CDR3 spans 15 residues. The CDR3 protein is CASNPTGSTNEKLFF. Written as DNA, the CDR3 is TGTGCCAGTAACCCGACAGGATCAACTAATGAAAAACTGTTTTTT.

This chain's CDR3 is CASSQNSGRIYEQYF. The CDR3, as DNA: TGTGCCAGCAGCCAAAATAGCGGGAGAATCTACGAGCAGTACTTC. J is TRBJ2-7 and V is TRBV14; 9 nucleotides line up with TRBD2. There are 15 residues in the CDR3. Germline values: CDR1 SGHDN, CDR2 FVKESK. V dropped 2 bases and J dropped 3; count of bases not matched to a gene: 5. Full variable domain (outside the CDR3, taken from reference TRBV14 and TRBJ2-7): EAGVTQFPSHSVIEKGQTVTLRCDPISGHDNLYWYRRVMGKEIKFLLHFVKESKQDESGMPNNRFLAERTGGTYSTLKVQPAELEDSGVYFCASSQNSGRIYEQYFGPGTRLTVT.

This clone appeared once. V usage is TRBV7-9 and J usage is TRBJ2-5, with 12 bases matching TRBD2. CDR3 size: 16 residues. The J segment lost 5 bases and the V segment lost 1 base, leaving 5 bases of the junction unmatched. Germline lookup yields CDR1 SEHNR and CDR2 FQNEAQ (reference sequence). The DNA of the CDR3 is TGTGCCAGCAGCTTAGGACTAGCGGGAGTCTGGGAGACCCAGTACTTC. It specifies CASSLGLAGVWETQYF.

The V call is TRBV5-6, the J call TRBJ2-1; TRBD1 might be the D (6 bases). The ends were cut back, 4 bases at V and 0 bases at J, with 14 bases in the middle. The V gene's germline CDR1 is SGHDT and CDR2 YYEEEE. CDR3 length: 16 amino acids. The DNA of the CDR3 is TGTGCCAGCAGCGAGACGGACAGCAACTCCTACAATGAGCAGTTCTTC. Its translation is CASSETDSNSYNEQFF.

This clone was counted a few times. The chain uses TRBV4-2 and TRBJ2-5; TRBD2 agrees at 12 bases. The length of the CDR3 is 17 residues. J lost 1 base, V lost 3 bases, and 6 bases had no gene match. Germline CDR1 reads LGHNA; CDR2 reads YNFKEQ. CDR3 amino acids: CASSQPLAGGPQETQYF. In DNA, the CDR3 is TGTGCCAGCAGCCAGCCACTAGCGGGGGGCCCCCAAGAGACCCAGTACTTC.